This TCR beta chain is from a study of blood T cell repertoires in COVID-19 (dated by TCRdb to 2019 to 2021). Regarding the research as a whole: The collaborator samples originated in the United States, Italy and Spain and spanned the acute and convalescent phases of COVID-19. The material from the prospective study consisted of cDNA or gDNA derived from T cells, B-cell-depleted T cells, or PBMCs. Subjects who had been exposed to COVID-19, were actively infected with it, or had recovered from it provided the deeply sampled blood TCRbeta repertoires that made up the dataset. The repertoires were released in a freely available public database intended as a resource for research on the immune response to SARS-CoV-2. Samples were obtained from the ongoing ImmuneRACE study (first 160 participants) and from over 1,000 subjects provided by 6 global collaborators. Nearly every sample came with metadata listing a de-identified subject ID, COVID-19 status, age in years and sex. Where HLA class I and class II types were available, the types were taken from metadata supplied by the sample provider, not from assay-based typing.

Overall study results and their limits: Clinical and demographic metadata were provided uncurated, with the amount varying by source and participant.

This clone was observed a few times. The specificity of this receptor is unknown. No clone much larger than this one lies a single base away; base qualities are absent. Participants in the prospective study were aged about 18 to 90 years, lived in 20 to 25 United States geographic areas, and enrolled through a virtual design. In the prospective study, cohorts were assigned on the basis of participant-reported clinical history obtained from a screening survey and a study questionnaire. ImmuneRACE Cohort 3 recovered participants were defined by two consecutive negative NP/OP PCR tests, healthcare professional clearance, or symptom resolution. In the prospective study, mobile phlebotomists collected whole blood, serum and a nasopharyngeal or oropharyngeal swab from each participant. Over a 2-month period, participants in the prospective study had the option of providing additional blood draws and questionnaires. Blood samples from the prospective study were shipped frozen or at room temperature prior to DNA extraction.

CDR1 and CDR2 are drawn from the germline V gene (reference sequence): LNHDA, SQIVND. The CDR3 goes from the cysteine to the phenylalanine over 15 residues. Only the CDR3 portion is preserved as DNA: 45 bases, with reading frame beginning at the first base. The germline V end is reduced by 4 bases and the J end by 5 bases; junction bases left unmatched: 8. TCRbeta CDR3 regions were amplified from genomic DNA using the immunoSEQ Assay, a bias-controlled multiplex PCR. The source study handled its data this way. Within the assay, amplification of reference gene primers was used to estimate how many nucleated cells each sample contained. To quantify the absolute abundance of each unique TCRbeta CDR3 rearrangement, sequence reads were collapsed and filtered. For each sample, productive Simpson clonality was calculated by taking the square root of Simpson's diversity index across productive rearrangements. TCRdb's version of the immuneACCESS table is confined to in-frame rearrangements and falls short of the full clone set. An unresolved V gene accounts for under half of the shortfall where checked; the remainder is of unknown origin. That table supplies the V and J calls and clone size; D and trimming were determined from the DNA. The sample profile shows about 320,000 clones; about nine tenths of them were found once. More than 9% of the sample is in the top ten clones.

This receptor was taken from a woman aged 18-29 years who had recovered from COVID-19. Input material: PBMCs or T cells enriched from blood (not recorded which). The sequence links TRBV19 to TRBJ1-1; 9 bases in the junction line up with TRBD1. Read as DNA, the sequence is TGTGCCAGTAGTACACCGGGACAGGGTGGGACTGAAGCTTTCTTT. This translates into CASSTPGQGGTEAFF.